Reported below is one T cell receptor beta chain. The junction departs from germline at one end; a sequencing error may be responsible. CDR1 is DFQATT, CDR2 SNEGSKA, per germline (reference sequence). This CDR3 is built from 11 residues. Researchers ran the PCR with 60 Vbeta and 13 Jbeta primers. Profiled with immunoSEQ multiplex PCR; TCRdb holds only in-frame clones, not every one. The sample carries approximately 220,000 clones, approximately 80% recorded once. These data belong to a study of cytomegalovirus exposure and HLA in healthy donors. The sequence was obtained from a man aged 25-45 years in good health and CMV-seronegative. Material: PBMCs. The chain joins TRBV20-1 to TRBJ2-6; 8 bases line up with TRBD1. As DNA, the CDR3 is TGCAGTGCCCAGGGGGCCAGCGTCCTGACTTTC. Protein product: CSAQGASVLTF.